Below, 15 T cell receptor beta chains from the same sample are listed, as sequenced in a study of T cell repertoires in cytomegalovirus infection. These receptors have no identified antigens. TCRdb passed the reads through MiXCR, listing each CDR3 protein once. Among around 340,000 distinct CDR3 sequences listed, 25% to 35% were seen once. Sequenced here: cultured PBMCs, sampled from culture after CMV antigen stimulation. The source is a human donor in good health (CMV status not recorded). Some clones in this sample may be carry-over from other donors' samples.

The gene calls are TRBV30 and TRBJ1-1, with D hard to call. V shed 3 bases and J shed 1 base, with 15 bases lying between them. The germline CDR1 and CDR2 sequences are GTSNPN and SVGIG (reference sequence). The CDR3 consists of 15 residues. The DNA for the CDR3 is TGTGCCTGGAGCACGGGGTCATTCGAGAACACTGAAGCTTTCTTT. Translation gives CAWSTGSFENTEAFF. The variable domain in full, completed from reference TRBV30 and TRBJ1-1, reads SQTIHQWPATLVQPVGSPLSLECTVEGTSNPNLYWYRQAAGRGLQLLFYSVGIGQISSEVPQNLSASRPQDRQFILSSKKLLLSDSGFYLCAWSTGSFENTEAFFGQGTRLTVV.

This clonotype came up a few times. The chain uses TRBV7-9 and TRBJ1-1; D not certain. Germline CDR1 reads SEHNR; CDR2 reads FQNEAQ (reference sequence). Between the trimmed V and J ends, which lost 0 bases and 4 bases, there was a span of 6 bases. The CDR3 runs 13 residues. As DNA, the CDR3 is TGTGCCAGCAGCTTAGCGCAATCCACTGAAGCTTTCTTT. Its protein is CASSLAQSTEAFF.

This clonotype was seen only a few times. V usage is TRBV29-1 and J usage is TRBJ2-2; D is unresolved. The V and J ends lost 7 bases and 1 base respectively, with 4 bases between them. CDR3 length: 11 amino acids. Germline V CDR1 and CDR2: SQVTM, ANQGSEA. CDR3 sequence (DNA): TGCAGCGCGGAGAACACCGGGGAGCTGTTTTTT. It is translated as CSAENTGELFF.

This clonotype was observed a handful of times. The chain's CDR3 is CASSPSGRAGNQPQHF. As DNA, the CDR3 is TGTGCCAGCAGCCCCTCGGGCAGGGCAGGGAACCAGCCCCAGCATTTT. The chain is built from TRBV3-1 and TRBJ1-5; tentative D call: TRBD1 (5 bases). The germline CDR1 and CDR2 sequences are LGHDT and YNNKEL (reference sequence). CDR3 size: 16 residues. The ends were cut back, 4 bases at V and 7 bases at J, with 20 bases in the middle.

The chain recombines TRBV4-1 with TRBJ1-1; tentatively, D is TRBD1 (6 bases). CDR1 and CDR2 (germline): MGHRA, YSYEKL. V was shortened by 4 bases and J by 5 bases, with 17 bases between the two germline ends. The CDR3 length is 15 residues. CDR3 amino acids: CASSRPTGGSTEAFF. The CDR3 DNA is TGCGCCAGCAGCCGACCGACGGGGGGCTCTACTGAAGCTTTCTTT.

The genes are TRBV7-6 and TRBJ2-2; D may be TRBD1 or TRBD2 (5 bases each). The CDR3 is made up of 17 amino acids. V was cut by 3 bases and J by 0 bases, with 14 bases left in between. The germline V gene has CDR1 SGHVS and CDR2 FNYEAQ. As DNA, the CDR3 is TGTGCCAGCAGCTTCTCACCAGGGACCTCGAACACCGGGGAGCTGTTTTTT. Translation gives CASSFSPGTSNTGELFF.

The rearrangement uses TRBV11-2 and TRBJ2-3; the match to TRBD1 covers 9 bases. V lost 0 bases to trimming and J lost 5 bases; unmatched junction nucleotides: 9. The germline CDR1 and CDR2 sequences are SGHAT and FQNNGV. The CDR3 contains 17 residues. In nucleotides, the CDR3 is TGTGCCAGCAGCTTAGAATTCGGGACAGGGTCCGGAGATACGCAGTATTTT. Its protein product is CASSLEFGTGSGDTQYF.

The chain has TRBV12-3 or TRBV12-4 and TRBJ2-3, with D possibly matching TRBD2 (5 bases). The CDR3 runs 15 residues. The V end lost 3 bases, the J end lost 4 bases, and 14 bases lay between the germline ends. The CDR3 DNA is TGTGCCAGCAGTTTGGTTGGACTGGAGGCAGATACGCAGTATTTT. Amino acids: CASSLVGLEADTQYF.

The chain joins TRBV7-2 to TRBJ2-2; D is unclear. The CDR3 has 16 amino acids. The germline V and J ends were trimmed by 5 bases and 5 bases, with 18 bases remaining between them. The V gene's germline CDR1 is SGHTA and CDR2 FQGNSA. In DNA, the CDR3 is TGTGCCAGCAGCACTGGTATAGGGTATGGGACCGGGGAGCTGTTTTTT. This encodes CASSTGIGYGTGELFF.

The CDR3 here is CASSLRFTPQETQYF. The DNA of the CDR3 is TGTGCCAGCAGCTTAAGATTCACTCCTCAAGAGACCCAGTACTTC. This sequence joins TRBV7-6 and TRBJ2-5; D not resolved. V was shortened by 2 bases and J by 2 bases, with 12 bases between the two germline ends. There are 15 residues in the CDR3. The germline V gene encodes CDR1 SGHVS and CDR2 FNYEAQ.

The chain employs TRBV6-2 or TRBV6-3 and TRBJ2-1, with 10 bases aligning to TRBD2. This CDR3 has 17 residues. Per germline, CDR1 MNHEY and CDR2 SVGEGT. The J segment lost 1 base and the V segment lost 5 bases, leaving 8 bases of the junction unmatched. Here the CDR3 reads CASSSGRASESYNEQFF. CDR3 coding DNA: TGTGCCAGCAGTAGCGGGAGGGCCTCGGAATCCTACAATGAGCAGTTCTTC.

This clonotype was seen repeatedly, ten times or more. CDR3 residues: CASSAPTGRAFF. The CDR3, as DNA: TGTGCCAGCAGCGCCCCGACAGGGAGAGCTTTCTTT. The chain has TRBV7-2 and TRBJ1-1, with 7 bases lining up with TRBD1. Germline loops: CDR1 SGHTA, CDR2 FQGNSA. This CDR3 has 12 residues. V trimming: 5 bases; J trimming: 10 bases; junction bases outside the gene matches: 7.

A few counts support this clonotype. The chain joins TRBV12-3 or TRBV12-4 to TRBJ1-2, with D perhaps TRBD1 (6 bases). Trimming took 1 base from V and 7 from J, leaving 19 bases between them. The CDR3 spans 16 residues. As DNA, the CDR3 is TGTGCCAGCAGTTTAGGCAGGGGTTATAGGGGGTTTGGCTACACCTTC. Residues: CASSLGRGYRGFGYTF.

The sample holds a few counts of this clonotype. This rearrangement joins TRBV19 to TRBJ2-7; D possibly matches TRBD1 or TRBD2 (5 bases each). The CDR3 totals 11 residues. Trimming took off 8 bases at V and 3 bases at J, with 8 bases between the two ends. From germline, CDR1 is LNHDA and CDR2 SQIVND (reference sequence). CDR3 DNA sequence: TGTGCCAGTGCGAGGGGCTACGAGCAGTACTTC. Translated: CASARGYEQYF.

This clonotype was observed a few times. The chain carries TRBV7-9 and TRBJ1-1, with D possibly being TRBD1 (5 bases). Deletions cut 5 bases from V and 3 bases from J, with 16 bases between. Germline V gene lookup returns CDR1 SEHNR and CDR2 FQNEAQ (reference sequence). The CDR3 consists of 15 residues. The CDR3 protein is CASSPGRGADTEAFF. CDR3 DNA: TGTGCCAGCAGCCCAGGACGAGGGGCTGACACTGAAGCTTTCTTT. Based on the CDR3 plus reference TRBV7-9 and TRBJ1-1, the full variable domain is DTGVSQNPRHKITKRGQNVTFRCDPISEHNRLYWYRQTLGQGPEFLTYFQNEAQLEKSRLLSDRFSAERPKGSFSTLEIQRTEQGDSAMYLCASSPGRGADTEAFFGQGTRLTVV.